These T cell receptor beta chains were read from a single sample in a study of cytomegalovirus exposure and HLA in healthy donors. Assay: immunoSEQ multiplex PCR; the TCRdb copy retains only in-frame clones and omits some. The sample lists some 70,000 clones; less than 85% were seen once. Sequencing input: PBMCs. These receptors originate from a woman in her fifties or sixties in good health and CMV-seronegative. The CDR3 runs from the conserved cysteine through the conserved F or W. The order of the fields is D gene, J gene, V gene, clone size, CDR3 DNA, CDR3 protein. A D gene is named only where the DNA matches it firmly. The listing skips clone size in some rows; elsewhere it reads once, few, many or a size class.

TRBD2,TRBJ2-3,TRBV7-2,NA,TGTGCCAGCAGCTTAATTCTAGCGGGTGGCACAGATACGCAGTATTTT,CASSLILAGGTDTQYF
NA,TRBJ2-7,TRBV7-9,NA,TGTGCCAGCAGCCCGACTAGTTTTGGTTCCTACGAGCAGTACTTC,CASSPTSFGSYEQYF
TRBD1,TRBJ1-2,TRBV29-1,NA,TGCAGCGTCGAACAGGGGCTCGGTAACTATGGCTACACCTTC,CSVEQGLGNYGYTF
TRBD1,TRBJ2-1,TRBV12-5,once,TGTGCTAGTCAGGCCGGACAGGGGTACAATGAGCAGTTCTTC,CASQAGQGYNEQFF
TRBD1,TRBJ2-7,TRBV27,NA,TGTGCCAGCAGCTCTGACAGGGGCGCCTACGAGCAGTACTTC,CASSSDRGAYEQYF
TRBD2,TRBJ2-3,TRBV4-3,NA,TGCGCCAGCAGCCAAGAAGCGGGGGGCCACACAGATACGCAGTATTTT,CASSQEAGGHTDTQYF
TRBD1,TRBJ1-2,TRBV4-1,NA,TGCGCCAGCAGCCAGGGTGGGACAGGGACGGGTGTTAACTATGGCTACACCTTC,CASSQGGTGTGVNYGYTF
TRBD1,TRBJ2-1,TRBV6-5,NA,TGTGCCAGCAGAGGACAGGAGAACCTCAATGAGCAGTTCTTC,CASRGQENLNEQFF
TRBD2,TRBJ2-7,TRBV19,NA,TGTGCCAGTAGTACCCGGACTAGCGGGAGGTACGAGCAGTACTTC,CASSTRTSGRYEQYF
TRBD2,TRBJ2-3,TRBV10-3,few,TGTGCCATCGGATTTAGCGGGTTGGCAGATACGCAGTATTTT,CAIGFSGLADTQYF
NA,TRBJ1-5,TRBV6-5,once,TGTGCCAGCAGTTACTCGCGGGGGGGCAATCAGCCCCAGCATTTT,CASSYSRGGNQPQHF
NA,TRBJ2-7,TRBV29-1,NA,TGCAGCGTTGAAGGCTCCAGGAACTACGAGCAGTACTTC,CSVEGSRNYEQYF
TRBD2,TRBJ2-1,TRBV19,NA,TGTGCCAGTAGTACAGAGCGGGGCTCCTACAATGAGCAGTTCTTC,CASSTERGSYNEQFF
NA,TRBJ1-5,TRBV19,NA,TGTGCCAGTAGTTGGGACATTAGCAATCAGCCCCAGCATTTT,CASSWDISNQPQHF